This paragraph reports one T cell receptor beta chain. These data come from a study of blood T cell repertoires in COVID-19. Study at large: Collection of acute and convalescent COVID-19 samples took place in the United States, Italy and Spain. PBMCs, B-cell-depleted T cells, or T cells provided the cDNA or gDNA that made up the material.

This CDR3 spans 15 amino acids. With 0 bases clipped from V and 5 bases from J, the junction kept 3 bases outside the gene matches. CDR1 and CDR2 (germline): SGHRS, YFSETQ. Per the study methods: Reference gene primer amplification yielded estimated nucleated cell counts. Method: immunoSEQ multiplex PCR; TCRdb's copy keeps in-frame clones and lacks some. Clone size and the V and J calls come from that table; the DNA yielded D and trimming. The repertoire holds 51,000 or so clones, around 81% seen once, with under 7% in the top ten. The sample was peripheral blood. The TCR was taken from a man aged 65 to 85 with active COVID-19. This chain links TRBV5-1 with TRBJ2-3; 10 bases match TRBD2. The CDR3 loop is CASSLASGGLDTQYF. Written as DNA, the CDR3 is TGCGCCAGCAGCTTGGCTAGCGGGGGTCTAGATACGCAGTATTTT.